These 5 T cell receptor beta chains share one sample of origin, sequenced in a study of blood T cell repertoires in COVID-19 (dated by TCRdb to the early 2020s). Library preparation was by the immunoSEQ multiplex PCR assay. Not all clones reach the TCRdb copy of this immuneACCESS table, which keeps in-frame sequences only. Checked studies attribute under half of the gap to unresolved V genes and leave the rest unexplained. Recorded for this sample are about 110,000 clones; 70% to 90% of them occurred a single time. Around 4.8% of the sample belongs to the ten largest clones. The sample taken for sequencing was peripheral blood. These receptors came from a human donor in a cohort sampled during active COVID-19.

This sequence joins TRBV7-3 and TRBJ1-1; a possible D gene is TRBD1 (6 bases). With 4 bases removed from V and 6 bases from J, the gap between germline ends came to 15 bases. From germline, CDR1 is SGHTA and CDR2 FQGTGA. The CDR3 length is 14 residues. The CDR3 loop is CASSSPGPGAEAFF. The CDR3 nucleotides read TGTGCCAGCAGCTCACCGGGCCCAGGGGCTGAAGCTTTCTTT.

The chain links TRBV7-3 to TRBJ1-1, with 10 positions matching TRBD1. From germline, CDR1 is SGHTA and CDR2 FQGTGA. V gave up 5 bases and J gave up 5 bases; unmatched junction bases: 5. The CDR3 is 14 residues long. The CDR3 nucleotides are TGTGCCAGCAGCCTCGGGACAGGGGTAACTGAAGCTTTCTTT. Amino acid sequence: CASSLGTGVTEAFF.

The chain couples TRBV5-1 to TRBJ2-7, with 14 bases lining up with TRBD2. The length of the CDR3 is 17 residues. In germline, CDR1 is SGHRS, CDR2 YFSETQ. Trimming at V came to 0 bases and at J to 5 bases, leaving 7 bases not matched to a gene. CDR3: CASSLVAGTSGRDEQYF. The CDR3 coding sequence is TGCGCCAGCAGCTTGGTAGCCGGGACTAGCGGGAGAGACGAGCAGTACTTC.

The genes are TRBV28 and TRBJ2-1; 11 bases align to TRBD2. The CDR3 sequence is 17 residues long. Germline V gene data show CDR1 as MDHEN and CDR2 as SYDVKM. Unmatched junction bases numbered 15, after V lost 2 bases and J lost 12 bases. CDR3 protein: CASSLTLSGTSGGGQFF. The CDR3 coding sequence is TGTGCCAGCAGTTTAACCCTCTCCGGGACTAGCGGTGGGGGGCAGTTCTTC. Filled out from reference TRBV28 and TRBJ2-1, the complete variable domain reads DVKVTQSSRYLVKRTGEKVFLECVQDMDHENMFWYRQDPGLGLRLIYFSYDVKMKEKGDIPEGYSVSREKKERFSLILESASTNQTSMYLCASSLTLSGTSGGGQFFGPGTRLTVL.

CDR3 DNA: TGTGCCAGCGAACAGGGAAACACCATATATTTT. Translating it yields CASEQGNTIYF. The V and J genes are TRBV6-5 and TRBJ1-3; D is undetermined. Germline V gene data show CDR1 as MNHEY and CDR2 as SVGAGI. The CDR3 extends over 11 amino acids. V lost 8 bases and J 4 bases, leaving 6 bases between the germline ends.